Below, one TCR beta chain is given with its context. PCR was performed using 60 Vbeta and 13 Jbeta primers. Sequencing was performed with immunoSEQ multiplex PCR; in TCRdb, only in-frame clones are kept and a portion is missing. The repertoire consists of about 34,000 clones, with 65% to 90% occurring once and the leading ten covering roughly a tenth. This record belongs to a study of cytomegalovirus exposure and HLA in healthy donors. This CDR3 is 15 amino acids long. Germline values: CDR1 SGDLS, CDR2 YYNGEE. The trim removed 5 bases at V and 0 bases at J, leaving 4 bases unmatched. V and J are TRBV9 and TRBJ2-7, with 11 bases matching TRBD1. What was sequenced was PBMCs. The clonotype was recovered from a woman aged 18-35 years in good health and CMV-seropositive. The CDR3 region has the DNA TGTGCCAGCAGTCCCGGGACAGGGGGCTCCTACGAGCAGTACTTC. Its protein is CASSPGTGGSYEQYF.